The 6 T cell receptor beta chains presented below share a single source sample, sequenced in a study of neoadjuvant anti-PD-1 for oral cavity cancer. Clones were read by immunoSEQ multiplex PCR, and TCRdb kept only the in-frame ones, dropping some. The table has around 70,000 clones, approximately 81% seen once; the top ten hold about 3.7%. Time point: after neoadjuvant nivolumab, at surgical resection. This material consisted of PBMCs, taken after nivolumab (anti-PD-1) treatment. These receptors were collected from a person aged 40 to 85 with oral cavity squamous cell carcinoma.

This clone is judged medium-sized. The chain links TRBV9 to TRBJ2-2, with D maybe TRBD2 (5 bases). CDR3 size: 16 residues. The V end was cut by 2 bases, the J end by 1 base, with 12 bases between. Germline V gene lookup returns CDR1 SGDLS and CDR2 YYNGEE. The CDR3 reads CASSVGLTGNTGELFF. The CDR3 DNA reads TGTGCCAGCAGCGTTGGACTCACTGGGAACACCGGGGAGCTGTTTTTT.

The V and J genes are TRBV15 and TRBJ1-1; TRBD1 matches 7 bases. The germline V gene has CDR1 LNHNV and CDR2 YYDKDF (reference sequence). J gave up 0 bases and V 8 bases, and 6 bases lay outside the gene matches. This CDR3 contains 14 residues. CDR3 sequence (DNA): TGTGCCACCCAACAGGGGCTAATGAACACTGAAGCTTTCTTT. This codes for CATQQGLMNTEAFF.

V is TRBV28 and J is TRBJ1-1, with no clear D. The CDR3 is made up of 14 amino acids. Germline CDR1 reads MDHEN; CDR2 reads SYDVKM. Trimming took off 1 base at V and 0 bases at J, with 6 bases between the two ends. CDR3 protein: CASSLLTMNTEAFF. The CDR3 bases are TGTGCCAGCAGTTTATTGACAATGAACACTGAAGCTTTCTTT.

This clone was detected only a few times. The rearrangement joins TRBV2 to TRBJ2-5; TRBD2 matches 9 bases. CDR3 size: 15 residues. Germline CDR1 reads SNHLY; CDR2 reads FYNNEI. The trim removed 0 bases at V and 5 bases at J, leaving 4 bases unmatched. CDR3 protein: CASSEAGLAQETQYF. The CDR3 DNA is TGTGCCAGCAGTGAAGCGGGACTAGCTCAGGAGACCCAGTACTTC.

The rearrangement links TRBV30 to TRBJ2-7, with no clear D. Trimming pared 4 bases from V and 3 bases from J, leaving 10 bases between. The CDR3 runs to 12 residues. The germline V gene has CDR1 GTSNPN and CDR2 SVGIG (reference sequence). CDR3 in amino acids: CAWTRPGYEQYF. CDR3 nucleotides: TGTGCCTGGACCCGGCCCGGCTACGAGCAGTACTTC.

The chain couples TRBV14 to TRBJ2-5; possible D gene TRBD1, 5 bases. Trimming left V 2 bases short and J 2 bases short, with 15 bases between. The V gene's germline CDR1 is SGHDN and CDR2 FVKESK. The CDR3 is 16 residues long. The CDR3 is CASSQTYRNRQETQYF. The CDR3, as DNA: TGTGCCAGCAGCCAAACTTACAGGAATCGGCAAGAGACCCAGTACTTC. Supplemented by reference TRBV14 and TRBJ2-5, the full variable domain reads EAGVTQFPSHSVIEKGQTVTLRCDPISGHDNLYWYRRVMGKEIKFLLHFVKESKQDESGMPNNRFLAERTGGTYSTLKVQPAELEDSGVYFCASSQTYRNRQETQYFGPGTRLLVL.